The TCR beta chain described here comes from a study of cytomegalovirus exposure and HLA in healthy donors. Germline V gives CDR1 SGHNT, CDR2 YENEEA. Trimming removed 1 base from V and 4 bases from J, with 18 bases in between. The CDR3 length is 17 residues. The table came from immunoSEQ multiplex PCR; TCRdb's copy has only in-frame clones and leaves some out. Among over 120,000 clones listed, 80% to 90% were seen once. The V gene is TRBV11-3, the J gene TRBJ2-3, with D possibly matching TRBD2 (6 bases). This TCR was sampled from a man in his late teens or twenties in good health and CMV-seropositive. Material for sequencing was PBMCs. The DNA of the CDR3 is TGTGCCAGCAGCTTAGGGGTACCATGGGCGGGGCCAGATACGCAGTATTTT. This sequence encodes CASSLGVPWAGPDTQYF.